This TCR beta chain appears in the sequencing data of a study of blood T cell repertoires in COVID-19. Study in general: Samples representing acute and convalescent COVID-19 were sourced from the United States, Italy and Spain.

The CDR3 totals 15 residues. Trimming pared 3 bases from V and 2 bases from J, leaving 13 bases between. Germline values: CDR1 SGHRS, CDR2 YFSETQ. Original handling: Amplification of reference gene primers was used by the study to estimate nucleated cell counts. Profiling relied on immunoSEQ multiplex PCR, and the TCRdb table lists in-frame clones only, not all of them. The DNA gave D and trimming, while V, J and clone size come from that table. The table lists a few hundred thousand clones, around 83% of them singletons. The TCR sequence derives from a man aged 35-49 years with acute or convalescent COVID-19. The sample comprised peripheral blood. The rearrangement links TRBV5-1 to TRBJ2-3; the D gene is possibly TRBD2 (6 bases). The CDR3 DNA is TGCGCCAGCAGCTATAGCGGAGATTACACAGATACGCAGTATTTT. Protein sequence: CASSYSGDYTDTQYF.